Listed below are T cell receptor beta chains from one sample, sequenced in a study of blood T cell repertoires in COVID-19. Sequencing was performed with immunoSEQ multiplex PCR; in TCRdb, only in-frame clones are kept and a portion is missing. This sample has roughly 100,000 clones; about four fifths occur once, and the top ten carry around a tenth. What was sequenced was peripheral blood. The receptors come from a woman of 80 years or more with acute or convalescent COVID-19. The CDR3 runs from the conserved cysteine through the conserved F or W. Each record gives: D gene, V gene, clone size, CDR3 length, J gene, CDR3 DNA, CDR3 protein. The D gene is left open where the match is weak. Size tells how often a clone was seen (once, few, many) or the class of an expanded clone, and some rows leave it out.

D gene: TRBD2
V gene: TRBV3-1/TRBV3-2
clone size: NA
CDR3 length: 15
J gene: TRBJ2-1
CDR3 DNA: TGTGCCAGCTCTCGGTCTAGCGGTCCTTACAATGAGCAGTTCTTC
CDR3 protein: CASSRSSGPYNEQFF

D gene: NA
V gene: TRBV13
clone size: few
CDR3 length: 13
J gene: TRBJ2-7
CDR3 DNA: TGTGCCAGCAGCCATAGACAGACCTACGAGCAGTACTTC
CDR3 protein: CASSHRQTYEQYF

D gene: TRBD1
V gene: TRBV19
clone size: few
CDR3 length: 16
J gene: TRBJ1-5
CDR3 DNA: TGTGCCAGTAGTAACCCGGGACAGTTCAGCAATCAGCCCCAGCATTTT
CDR3 protein: CASSNPGQFSNQPQHF

D gene: NA
V gene: TRBV25-1
clone size: NA
CDR3 length: 14
J gene: TRBJ1-4
CDR3 DNA: TGTGCCAGCATCCCTACAGGGTTTGATGAAAAACTGTTTTTT
CDR3 protein: CASIPTGFDEKLFF

D gene: NA
V gene: TRBV5-1
clone size: NA
CDR3 length: 13
J gene: TRBJ1-1
CDR3 DNA: TGCGCCAGCAATCCCTCCCCGAACACTGAAGCTTTCTTT
CDR3 protein: CASNPSPNTEAFF

D gene: NA
V gene: TRBV4-1
clone size: NA
CDR3 length: 16
J gene: TRBJ1-2
CDR3 DNA: TGCGCCAGCAGCCAAGATGGGGGGGGCCGCCTCTATGGCTACACCTTC
CDR3 protein: CASSQDGGGRLYGYTF

D gene: NA
V gene: TRBV1
clone size: NA
CDR3 length: 15
J gene: TRBJ1-6
CDR3 DNA: TGCACCAGCAGCCCCAGGGACAGGGCTAATTCACCCCTCCACTTT
CDR3 protein: CTSSPRDRANSPLHF

D gene: TRBD2
V gene: TRBV4-3
clone size: NA
CDR3 length: 15
J gene: TRBJ2-1
CDR3 DNA: TGCGCCAGCAGCCAACTAGCGGAGATCTCCAATGAGCAGTTCTTC
CDR3 protein: CASSQLAEISNEQFF

D gene: TRBD2
V gene: TRBV4-2
clone size: many
CDR3 length: 16
J gene: TRBJ2-3
CDR3 DNA: TGTGCCAGCAGCCACCTAGCGGGGATAAGCACAGATACGCAGTATTTT
CDR3 protein: CASSHLAGISTDTQYF

D gene: TRBD1
V gene: TRBV5-4
clone size: few
CDR3 length: 14
J gene: TRBJ1-1
CDR3 DNA: TGTGCCAGCAGTCCGTCCGGACAGGGCCGGGAAGCTTTCTTT
CDR3 protein: CASSPSGQGREAFF

D gene: TRBD1
V gene: TRBV13
clone size: NA
CDR3 length: 15
J gene: TRBJ2-7
CDR3 DNA: TGTGCCAGCAGCTCGGCCCGACAGGGAGACTACGAGCAGTACTTC
CDR3 protein: CASSSARQGDYEQYF

D gene: NA
V gene: TRBV5-4
clone size: NA
CDR3 length: 13
J gene: TRBJ2-5
CDR3 DNA: TGTGCCAGCAGCTCGGCGAGGGGGGAGACCCAGTACTTC
CDR3 protein: CASSSARGETQYF

D gene: NA
V gene: TRBV11-3
clone size: NA
CDR3 length: 16
J gene: TRBJ2-1
CDR3 DNA: TGTGCCAGCAGCTTAGGGGAGCGCCCATTTGGCGATGAGCAGTTCTTC
CDR3 protein: CASSLGERPFGDEQFF

D gene: NA
V gene: TRBV7-7
clone size: NA
CDR3 length: 15
J gene: TRBJ1-2
CDR3 DNA: TGTGCTAGCAGCTTAGTGGACCAGGGAAAATATGGCTACACCTTC
CDR3 protein: CASSLVDQGKYGYTF

D gene: NA
V gene: TRBV12-3/TRBV12-4
clone size: NA
CDR3 length: 13
J gene: TRBJ2-5
CDR3 DNA: TGTGCCAGCAGTTCCTCGTACCAAGAGACCCAGTACTTC
CDR3 protein: CASSSSYQETQYF

D gene: TRBD1
V gene: TRBV3-1/TRBV3-2
clone size: NA
CDR3 length: 15
J gene: TRBJ1-2
CDR3 DNA: TGTGCCAGCAGCCAAGGCGCCGGGACAGGGCGGGGCTACACCTTC
CDR3 protein: CASSQGAGTGRGYTF

D gene: NA
V gene: TRBV9
clone size: NA
CDR3 length: 16
J gene: TRBJ2-1
CDR3 DNA: TGTGCCAGCAGCGTAGGAGCGGGTAACGTCAACAATGAGCAGTTCTTC
CDR3 protein: CASSVGAGNVNNEQFF

D gene: TRBD1
V gene: TRBV5-4
clone size: NA
CDR3 length: 15
J gene: TRBJ1-2
CDR3 DNA: TGTGCCAGCAGCTCCCCTGGACAGGGGGCCTATGGCTACACCTTC
CDR3 protein: CASSSPGQGAYGYTF

D gene: NA
V gene: TRBV7-2
clone size: NA
CDR3 length: 13
J gene: TRBJ2-1
CDR3 DNA: TGTGCCAGCAGCTTAGTAGCGGACAATGAGCAGTTCTTC
CDR3 protein: CASSLVADNEQFF

D gene: TRBD1
V gene: TRBV7-9
clone size: NA
CDR3 length: 15
J gene: TRBJ1-1
CDR3 DNA: TGTGCCAGCAGCCTGGGACAGGGGGCAGGGACTGAAGCTTTCTTT
CDR3 protein: CASSLGQGAGTEAFF

D gene: NA
V gene: TRBV7-2
clone size: NA
CDR3 length: 17
J gene: TRBJ2-3
CDR3 DNA: TGTGCCAGCAGCCCATATGCGACAGGATATAGCACAGATACGCAGTATTTT
CDR3 protein: CASSPYATGYSTDTQYF

D gene: TRBD2
V gene: TRBV3-1/TRBV3-2
clone size: NA
CDR3 length: 16
J gene: TRBJ2-1
CDR3 DNA: TGTGCCAGCAGCCAAGCGGGCTCCCTAGCGGCCGGTGAGCAGTTCTTC
CDR3 protein: CASSQAGSLAAGEQFF

D gene: NA
V gene: TRBV28
clone size: NA
CDR3 length: 15
J gene: TRBJ1-5
CDR3 DNA: TGTGCCAGCAGTTTTCAGGGGTCCGGCGATCAGCCCCAGCATTTT
CDR3 protein: CASSFQGSGDQPQHF

D gene: NA
V gene: TRBV3-1/TRBV3-2
clone size: NA
CDR3 length: 16
J gene: TRBJ1-2
CDR3 DNA: TGTGCCAGCAGCCAAGTCCACGACATGTTCGTCTATGGCTACACCTTC
CDR3 protein: CASSQVHDMFVYGYTF

D gene: TRBD1
V gene: TRBV6-5
clone size: NA
CDR3 length: 15
J gene: TRBJ1-6
CDR3 DNA: TGTGCCAGCAGTTACACTCAGGGGGAAAATTCACCCCTCCACTTT
CDR3 protein: CASSYTQGENSPLHF

D gene: TRBD1
V gene: TRBV19
clone size: once
CDR3 length: 15
J gene: TRBJ2-7
CDR3 DNA: TGTGCCAGTAGCCAGTCGGGACAGAGCCTGATCGAGCAGTACTTC
CDR3 protein: CASSQSGQSLIEQYF

D gene: TRBD2
V gene: TRBV6-2/TRBV6-3
clone size: once
CDR3 length: 20
J gene: TRBJ2-7
CDR3 DNA: TGTGCCAGCAGTTACACCACGGGACTAGCGGGAGTCTCCCTCTCCTACGAGCAGTACTTC
CDR3 protein: CASSYTTGLAGVSLSYEQYF

D gene: TRBD1
V gene: TRBV6-5
clone size: NA
CDR3 length: 16
J gene: TRBJ1-1
CDR3 DNA: TGTGCCAGCAGTTACTTCCAGGGGGCGGGGAACACTGAAGCTTTCTTT
CDR3 protein: CASSYFQGAGNTEAFF

D gene: TRBD1
V gene: TRBV19
clone size: NA
CDR3 length: 14
J gene: TRBJ1-4
CDR3 DNA: TGTGCCAGTAATTCGGGACAGTTTAATGAAAAACTGTTTTTT
CDR3 protein: CASNSGQFNEKLFF

D gene: NA
V gene: TRBV7-2
clone size: few
CDR3 length: 15
J gene: TRBJ1-2
CDR3 DNA: TGTGCCAGCAGCCCGACAGAAGCTCCCGTCTATGGCTACACCTTC
CDR3 protein: CASSPTEAPVYGYTF

D gene: NA
V gene: TRBV7-6
clone size: NA
CDR3 length: 16
J gene: TRBJ1-2
CDR3 DNA: TGTGCCAGCAGCCGGGGTCATGAATCTCGAAAGTATGGCTACACCTTC
CDR3 protein: CASSRGHESRKYGYTF

D gene: NA
V gene: TRBV4-2
clone size: NA
CDR3 length: 15
J gene: TRBJ1-5
CDR3 DNA: TGTGCCAGCGGCCCGGGGGGGGTGGGCAATCAGCCCCAGCATTTT
CDR3 protein: CASGPGGVGNQPQHF

D gene: NA
V gene: TRBV11-1
clone size: NA
CDR3 length: 16
J gene: TRBJ2-1
CDR3 DNA: TGTGCCAGCAGCTTACAGGGGCCTCCTCCGGGCAATGAGCAGTTCTTC
CDR3 protein: CASSLQGPPPGNEQFF

D gene: TRBD1
V gene: TRBV7-8
clone size: few
CDR3 length: 16
J gene: TRBJ2-5
CDR3 DNA: TGTGCCAGCAGCTCGCAGCTGGACAGGCCTCAAGAGACCCAGTACTTC
CDR3 protein: CASSSQLDRPQETQYF

D gene: NA
V gene: TRBV7-9
clone size: NA
CDR3 length: 15
J gene: TRBJ2-3
CDR3 DNA: TGTGCCAGCAGCTTGGTTAGTGCTAGCACAGATACGCAGTATTTT
CDR3 protein: CASSLVSASTDTQYF

D gene: TRBD1
V gene: TRBV28
clone size: NA
CDR3 length: 14
J gene: TRBJ1-2
CDR3 DNA: TGTGCCAGCAGAACCACCGGGACAGCGTATGGCTACACCTTC
CDR3 protein: CASRTTGTAYGYTF

D gene: TRBD1
V gene: TRBV4-3
clone size: NA
CDR3 length: 19
J gene: TRBJ2-2
CDR3 DNA: TGCGCCAGCAGCCAAGATTGGATGGACAGGGCAGGAGACACCGGGGAGCTGTTTTTT
CDR3 protein: CASSQDWMDRAGDTGELFF

D gene: NA
V gene: TRBV6-5
clone size: NA
CDR3 length: 15
J gene: TRBJ1-6
CDR3 DNA: TGTGCCAGCAGTTCCGCACACCCCGCAGGGTCACCCCTCCACTTT
CDR3 protein: CASSSAHPAGSPLHF

D gene: NA
V gene: TRBV4-3
clone size: NA
CDR3 length: 15
J gene: TRBJ2-7
CDR3 DNA: TGCGCCAGCAGCCAAGAAACTAGCCCCCTCTACGAGCAGTACTTC
CDR3 protein: CASSQETSPLYEQYF

D gene: TRBD1
V gene: TRBV19
clone size: NA
CDR3 length: 14
J gene: TRBJ2-1
CDR3 DNA: TGTGCCAGTAGTGTTCTAGAGTGGGACAGGGTACAGTTCTTC
CDR3 protein: CASSVLEWDRVQFF

D gene: NA
V gene: TRBV28
clone size: NA
CDR3 length: 15
J gene: TRBJ1-1
CDR3 DNA: TGTGCCAGCAACCCACCGGACAGCTTTAACACTGAAGCTTTCTTT
CDR3 protein: CASNPPDSFNTEAFF

D gene: TRBD1
V gene: TRBV28
clone size: NA
CDR3 length: 17
J gene: TRBJ1-5
CDR3 DNA: TGTGCCAGCTTCGAAGGGGGCAGAGCTCATAGCAATCAGCCCCAGCATTTT
CDR3 protein: CASFEGGRAHSNQPQHF

D gene: TRBD2
V gene: TRBV6-2/TRBV6-3
clone size: NA
CDR3 length: 14
J gene: TRBJ2-7
CDR3 DNA: TGTGCCAGCAGACCTAGCGGGGAGTCCAGCGAGCAGTACTTC
CDR3 protein: CASRPSGESSEQYF

D gene: TRBD1
V gene: TRBV6-2/TRBV6-3
clone size: NA
CDR3 length: 13
J gene: TRBJ2-7
CDR3 DNA: TGTGCCAGCAGTTACCCTGGGACAGAAGAGCAGTACTTC
CDR3 protein: CASSYPGTEEQYF

D gene: TRBD1
V gene: TRBV6-5
clone size: NA
CDR3 length: 13
J gene: TRBJ2-5
CDR3 DNA: TGTGCCAGCAGCTTGGGACAGCTCGGGGCCCAGTACTTC
CDR3 protein: CASSLGQLGAQYF

D gene: NA
V gene: TRBV7-2
clone size: NA
CDR3 length: 12
J gene: TRBJ2-1
CDR3 DNA: TGTGCCAGCAGCTTAGATCTCTCTGAGCAGTTCTTC
CDR3 protein: CASSLDLSEQFF

D gene: NA
V gene: TRBV18
clone size: NA
CDR3 length: 14
J gene: TRBJ1-4
CDR3 DNA: TGTGCCAGCTCACCAGACAGAATAAATGAAAAACTGTTTTTT
CDR3 protein: CASSPDRINEKLFF

D gene: TRBD1
V gene: TRBV19
clone size: once
CDR3 length: 12
J gene: TRBJ1-2
CDR3 DNA: TGTGCCAGTAGGACAGGGAACTATGGCTACACCTTC
CDR3 protein: CASRTGNYGYTF

D gene: NA
V gene: TRBV12-3/TRBV12-4
clone size: NA
CDR3 length: 12
J gene: TRBJ1-2
CDR3 DNA: TGTGCCAGCAGTTTGAACAGCTATGGCTACACCTTC
CDR3 protein: CASSLNSYGYTF

D gene: TRBD1
V gene: TRBV9
clone size: NA
CDR3 length: 16
J gene: TRBJ2-5
CDR3 DNA: TGTGCCAGCAGCGCCTCAGGGGGCAGGGGACGAGAGACCCAGTACTTC
CDR3 protein: CASSASGGRGRETQYF

D gene: NA
V gene: TRBV10-1
clone size: NA
CDR3 length: 15
J gene: TRBJ2-1
CDR3 DNA: TGCGCCAGCAGTGAAGGCAGATTCCCCCAGGATGAGCAGTTCTTC
CDR3 protein: CASSEGRFPQDEQFF

D gene: TRBD2
V gene: TRBV5-1
clone size: NA
CDR3 length: 17
J gene: TRBJ2-3
CDR3 DNA: TGCGCCAGCACCTTAGCTTATACTAGCGGGGACACAGATACGCAGTATTTT
CDR3 protein: CASTLAYTSGDTDTQYF

D gene: TRBD1
V gene: TRBV6-1
clone size: NA
CDR3 length: 16
J gene: TRBJ1-6
CDR3 DNA: TGTGCCAGCAGTGATACTTACAGGGGACGGAGTTCACCCCTCCACTTT
CDR3 protein: CASSDTYRGRSSPLHF